Following are 17 T cell receptor beta chains from one sample sequenced in a study of CD8+ T cells in alopecia areata. The sequencing template was cDNA reverse transcribed from extracted RNA. The method was immunoSEQ multiplex PCR; TCRdb's version includes in-frame clones alone and lacks a portion of them. The sample holds some 200,000 clones, about 60% seen once. Regarding treatment: oral pan-JAK inhibitor, 5-10 mg twice daily. Here the sequenced sample was CD8+ T cells sorted from blood, taken at week 24, from a patient treated with tofacitinib. Source of these receptors: a human donor with alopecia areata.

CDR3 coding DNA: TGCGCCAGCAGAACCGACAAGAACACTGAAGCTTTCTTT. It codes for CASRTDKNTEAFF. J is TRBJ1-1 and V is TRBV5-1; no definite D call. The CDR3 totals 13 residues. With 5 bases removed from V and 1 base from J, the gap between germline ends came to 9 bases. The germline CDR1 and CDR2 sequences are SGHRS and YFSETQ.

The chain uses TRBV27 and TRBJ2-7; D remains ambiguous. The length of the CDR3 is 12 residues. The V end was cut by 6 bases, the J end by 2 bases, with 8 bases between. Per germline, CDR1 MNHEY and CDR2 SMNVEV (reference sequence). The CDR3 DNA is TGTGCCAGCAGCTCTACAACCTACGAGCAGTACTTC. Protein product: CASSSTTYEQYF.

The rearrangement links TRBV7-8 to TRBJ2-1; 7 nucleotides agree with TRBD1. Germline V gives CDR1 SGHVS, CDR2 FQNEAQ. The CDR3 has 14 residues. The ends lost 2 bases at V and 5 bases at J; junction bases unmatched: 3. In DNA, the CDR3 is TGTGCCAGCAGCTTACGGGACAGACACAATGAGCAGTTCTTC. Encoded protein: CASSLRDRHNEQFF.

The chain links TRBV5-1 to TRBJ1-1; tentatively, D is TRBD1 (6 bases). This CDR3 region has 14 residues. Trimming stripped 2 bases from V and 4 bases from J, with 12 bases between. CDR1 SGHRS and CDR2 YFSETQ come from the germline V gene. The CDR3 bases are TGCGCCAGCAGCTTCTGGGGGCGTAGCACTGAAGCTTTCTTT. Its protein is CASSFWGRSTEAFF.

Regarding this clone: The sample has other DNA sequences that encode this CDR3 too. The chain has TRBV15 and TRBJ1-5, with D unclear. Germline values: CDR1 LNHNV, CDR2 YYDKDF (reference sequence). The V and J ends lost 1 base and 4 bases respectively, with 5 bases between them. CDR3 length equals 13 residues. The CDR3 DNA reads TGTGCCACCAGCAGAGTCCGAAATCAGCCCCAGCATTTT. This translates into CATSRVRNQPQHF.

The chain carries TRBV2 and TRBJ2-7; 7 positions match TRBD1. V lost 7 bases to trimming and J lost 2 bases; unmatched junction nucleotides: 2. Germline CDR1 reads SNHLY; CDR2 reads FYNNEI. The CDR3 spans 12 residues. The CDR3 region is CASTDRAYEQYF. In DNA form, the CDR3 reads TGTGCCAGCACAGACAGGGCCTACGAGCAGTACTTC.

This chain links TRBV6-5 with TRBJ2-2; possible D gene TRBD1, 6 bases. In germline, CDR1 is MNHEY, CDR2 SVGAGI. This CDR3 comprises 14 residues. V was trimmed by 8 bases and J by 11 bases, leaving 21 bases between them. The CDR3 region is CASRLFTGSRELFF. The CDR3 bases are TGTGCCAGCCGCCTTTTTACAGGGAGTAGAGAGCTGTTTTTT.

The chain joins TRBV5-6 to TRBJ2-7; TRBD1 matches at 9 bases. The CDR3 extends over 13 amino acids. V dropped 3 bases and J dropped 5; count of bases not matched to a gene: 3. Germline CDR1 is SGHDT and CDR2 is YYEEEE. The chain's CDR3 is CASSYGTGNEQYF. Written as DNA, the CDR3 is TGTGCCAGCAGCTACGGGACAGGGAACGAGCAGTACTTC. Based on the CDR3 plus reference TRBV5-6 and TRBJ2-7, the full variable domain is DAGVTQSPTHLIKTRGQQVTLRCSPKSGHDTVSWYQQALGQGPQFIFQYYEEEERQRGNFPDRFSGHQFPNYSSELNVNALLLGDSALYLCASSYGTGNEQYFGPGTRLTVT.

This sequence joins TRBV4-2 and TRBJ2-5, with 12 bases aligning to TRBD2. CDR3 length: 17 amino acids. With 4 bases clipped from V and 2 bases from J, the junction kept 8 bases outside the gene matches. The germline V gene has CDR1 LGHNA and CDR2 YNFKEQ. In DNA, the CDR3 is TGTGCCAGCAGCCGCAACCTAGCGGGGGGGAATCAAGAGACCCAGTACTTC. Amino acid sequence: CASSRNLAGGNQETQYF.

This clone was seen only a few times. The V gene is TRBV4-2, the J gene TRBJ2-7; D call uncertain. The CDR3 length is 14 residues. Germline CDR1 reads LGHNA; CDR2 reads YNFKEQ. V was cut by 0 bases and J by 4 bases, with 10 bases left in between. The CDR3 loop reads CASSQDRLGYEQYF. The CDR3 nucleotides read TGTGCCAGCAGCCAAGATCGGTTGGGATACGAGCAGTACTTC.

This sequence joins TRBV29-1 and TRBJ1-2; 7 positions match TRBD1. Losses at the gene ends were 4 bases for V and 9 bases for J; bases not matched to a gene: 14. Germline lookup yields CDR1 SQVTM and CDR2 ANQGSEA. This CDR3 is built from 14 residues. The chain's CDR3 is CSVVPWDSGPRYTF. CDR3 in DNA: TGCAGCGTTGTTCCTTGGGACAGTGGACCTCGCTACACCTTC.

This clone has just a few counts. The chain couples TRBV5-1 to TRBJ1-4; 8 bases are shared with TRBD1. Germline V CDR1 and CDR2: SGHRS, YFSETQ. The CDR3 runs 15 residues. With V trimmed by 5 bases and J by 5 bases, 8 bases remained unmatched. CDR3 loop: CASRPGQGANEKLFF. For the CDR3, the DNA is TGCGCCAGCAGGCCTGGACAGGGCGCAAATGAAAAACTGTTTTTT.

This chain links TRBV30 with TRBJ2-7; perhaps TRBD2 as D (6 bases). Trimming left V 2 bases short and J 3 bases short, with 14 bases between. The CDR3 covers 14 residues. CDR1 and CDR2 (germline): GTSNPN, SVGIG (reference sequence). CDR3 amino acids: CAWSFGGGGYEQYF. The CDR3 DNA reads as TGTGCCTGGAGTTTTGGGGGAGGTGGCTACGAGCAGTACTTC.

The chain's CDR3 is CASSYRTTYEQYF. The CDR3 DNA reads TGTGCCAGCAGCTACCGAACCACCTACGAGCAGTACTTC. The rearrangement joins TRBV13 to TRBJ2-7; D is unresolved. From germline, CDR1 is PRHDT and CDR2 FYEKMQ (reference sequence). Trimming shortened V by 4 bases and J by 2 bases, and 9 bases separated the two germline ends. The CDR3 is 13 amino acids.

A few counts support this clone. The rearrangement joins TRBV6-5 to TRBJ2-2; the D gene is possibly TRBD1 (5 bases). CDR3 length: 13 amino acids. The ends were cut back, 6 bases at V and 5 bases at J, with 10 bases in the middle. Germline V gene lookup returns CDR1 MNHEY and CDR2 SVGAGI. This chain's CDR3 is CASSLTETGELFF. As DNA, the CDR3 is TGTGCCAGCAGCCTGACAGAGACCGGGGAGCTGTTTTTT.

The rearrangement links TRBV5-1 to TRBJ2-2; D gene uncertain. The germline V and J ends were trimmed by 5 bases and 4 bases, with 18 bases remaining between them. This CDR3 is 16 amino acids long. The germline gives CDR1 SGHRS, CDR2 YFSETQ. CDR3 in amino acids: CASRLTIKGTTGELFF. The DNA for the CDR3 is TGCGCCAGCAGATTGACCATAAAGGGCACCACCGGGGAGCTGTTTTTT.

The gene calls are TRBV4-2 and TRBJ2-7; 7 bases fit TRBD1. Germline V CDR1 and CDR2: LGHNA, YNFKEQ. The CDR3 is made up of 15 amino acids. V was clipped by 5 bases and J by 2 bases; unmatched bases: 9. In DNA form, the CDR3 reads TGTGCCAGCAGCACAGGACAGGTCGGACCCTACGAGCAGTACTTC. Its translation is CASSTGQVGPYEQYF.